The next 8 T cell receptor beta chains were all read from a single sample in a study of CD8 T cells in ankylosing spondylitis. TCRdb recomputed calls from the 5' RACE reads with MiXCR, one row per CDR3 protein. The sample records under 850,000 distinct CDR3 sequences, 19% being singletons. General study results and limits: It appeared that ankylosing spondylitis blood was characterized by a TCR beta motif of seven or eight highly homologous variants.

These receptors lack a known antigen. The sample comprised blood, either unsorted or a sorted T cell fraction (not recorded which). These receptors were obtained from a male donor with ankylosing spondylitis.

This clonotype was detected a few times. This chain connects TRBV5-1 to TRBJ2-7; perhaps TRBD1 as D (6 bases). This CDR3 has 12 amino acids. Per germline, CDR1 SGHRS and CDR2 YFSETQ. V lost 3 bases and J 6 bases, leaving 10 bases between the germline ends. The CDR3 loop reads CASSSTGSEQYF. CDR3 in DNA: TGCGCCAGCAGCTCTACAGGGAGCGAGCAGTACTTC.

This clonotype appeared a few times. V usage is TRBV30 and J usage is TRBJ1-6; tentative D call: TRBD1 (6 bases). The CDR3 consists of 17 residues. Germline loops: CDR1 GTSNPN, CDR2 SVGIG (reference sequence). V was pared by 5 bases and J by 3 bases, with 20 bases between. The CDR3 DNA sequence: TGTGCCTGGCACGGCACAGGGTCGGGCTTCTATAATTCACCCCTCCACTTT. Protein sequence: CAWHGTGSGFYNSPLHF.

The V and J genes are TRBV5-1 and TRBJ2-7; 7 nucleotides align to TRBD1. This CDR3 is 14 amino acids long. The junction had 6 bases not matched to a gene; V was cut back by 4 bases and J by 2 bases. Germline CDR1 reads SGHRS; CDR2 reads YFSETQ. The CDR3: CASSHGQETYEQYF. The CDR3 nucleotides read TGCGCCAGCAGCCACGGACAGGAGACCTACGAGCAGTACTTC. Supplemented by reference TRBV5-1 and TRBJ2-7, the full variable domain reads KAGVTQTPRYLIKTRGQQVTLSCSPISGHRSVSWYQQTPGQGLQFLFEYFSETQRNKGNFPGRFSGRQFSNSRSEMNVSTLELGDSALYLCASSHGQETYEQYFGPGTRLTVT.

The sample holds a few counts of this clonotype. The chain has TRBV20-1 and TRBJ2-4; D gene unclear. The CDR3 extends over 13 amino acids. Germline V gives CDR1 DFQATT, CDR2 SNEGSKA (reference sequence). The V end lost 6 bases, the J end lost 0 bases, and 9 bases lay between the germline ends. The CDR3: CSAISLAKNIQYF. In nucleotides, the CDR3 is TGCAGTGCAATCAGTCTAGCCAAAAACATTCAGTACTTC.

The J gene is TRBJ2-5, the V gene TRBV20-1; 10 positions agree with TRBD2. The CDR3 extends over 16 amino acids. Germline lookup yields CDR1 DFQATT and CDR2 SNEGSKA (reference sequence). Trimming cost V 1 base and J 5 bases; bases outside gene matches: 10. The CDR3: CSARGKVAGGHETQYF. CDR3 DNA: TGCAGTGCTAGAGGAAAGGTAGCGGGGGGTCACGAGACCCAGTACTTC.

This clonotype was counted only a few times. V usage is TRBV12-3 or TRBV12-4 and J usage is TRBJ2-3; 9 bases are shared with TRBD2. After removal of 6 bases from V and 1 base from J, the junction contained 11 bases not matched to a gene. The CDR3 contains 17 residues. The CDR3 here is CASSPQLSGSGTDTQYF. The CDR3 coding sequence is TGTGCCAGCAGCCCCCAACTTAGCGGGAGCGGCACAGATACGCAGTATTTT.

The chain recombines TRBV7-2 with TRBJ2-3; D gene unclear. CDR1 and CDR2 (germline): SGHTA, FQGNSA. Trimming left V 5 bases short and J 5 bases short, with 14 bases between. There are 14 residues in the CDR3. CDR3 sequence reads: CASSPSPARDTQYF. The DNA for the CDR3 is TGTGCCAGCAGCCCGTCGCCCGCAAGAGATACGCAGTATTTT.

The chain carries TRBV6-1 and TRBJ2-7, with D possibly called TRBD1 or TRBD2 (5 bases each). CDR1 MNHNS and CDR2 SASEGT come from the germline V gene. There are 13 residues in the CDR3. V was cut by 8 bases and J by 4 bases, with 15 bases left in between. The CDR3 nucleotides are TGTGCCAGCCGGCCCGGGGCCCTTTACGAGCAGTACTTC. Encoded protein: CASRPGALYEQYF.